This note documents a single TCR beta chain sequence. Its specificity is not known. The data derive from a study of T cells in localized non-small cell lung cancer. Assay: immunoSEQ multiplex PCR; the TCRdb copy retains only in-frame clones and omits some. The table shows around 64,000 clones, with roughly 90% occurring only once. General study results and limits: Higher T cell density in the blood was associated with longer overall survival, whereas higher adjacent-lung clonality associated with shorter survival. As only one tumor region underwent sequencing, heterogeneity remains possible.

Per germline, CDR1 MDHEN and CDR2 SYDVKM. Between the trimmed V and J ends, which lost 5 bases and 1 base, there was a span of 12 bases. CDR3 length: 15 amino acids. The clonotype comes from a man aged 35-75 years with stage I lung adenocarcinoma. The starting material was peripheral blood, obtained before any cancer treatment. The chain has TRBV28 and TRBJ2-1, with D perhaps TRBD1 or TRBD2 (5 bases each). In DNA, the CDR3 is TGTGCCAGCAGTACCGGGACCCCATCCTACAATGAGCAGTTCTTC. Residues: CASSTGTPSYNEQFF.